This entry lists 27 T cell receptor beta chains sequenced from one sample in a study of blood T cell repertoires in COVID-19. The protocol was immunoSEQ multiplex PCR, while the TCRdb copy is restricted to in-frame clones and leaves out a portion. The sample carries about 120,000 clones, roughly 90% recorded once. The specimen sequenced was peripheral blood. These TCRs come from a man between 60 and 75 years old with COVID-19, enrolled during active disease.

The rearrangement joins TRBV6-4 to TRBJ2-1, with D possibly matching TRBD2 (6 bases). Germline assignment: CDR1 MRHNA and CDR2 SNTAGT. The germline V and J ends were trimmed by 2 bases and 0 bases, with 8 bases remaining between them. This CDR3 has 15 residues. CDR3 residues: CASSDDGSSYNEQFF. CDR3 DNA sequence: TGTGCCAGCAGTGACGACGGGAGCTCCTACAATGAGCAGTTCTTC.

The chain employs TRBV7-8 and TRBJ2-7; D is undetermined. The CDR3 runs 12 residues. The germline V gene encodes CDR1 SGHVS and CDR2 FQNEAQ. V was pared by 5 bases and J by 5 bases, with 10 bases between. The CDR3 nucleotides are TGTGCCAGCAGCCAACAAGTCGACGAGCAGTACTTC. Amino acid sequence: CASSQQVDEQYF.

CDR3 residues: CASSGGVGTEAFF. The DNA for the CDR3 is TGCGCCAGCAGTGGGGGGGTCGGGACTGAAGCTTTCTTT. V usage is TRBV10-1 and J usage is TRBJ1-1; weak D call: TRBD1 (5 bases). V was cut by 4 bases and J by 5 bases, with 11 bases left in between. The CDR3 totals 13 residues. Germline CDR1 is WNHNN and CDR2 is SYGVQD (reference sequence).

The CDR3 here is CASSQMGRLYGYTF. CDR3 nucleotides: TGCGCCAGCAGCCAAATGGGTCGACTCTATGGCTACACCTTC. V and J are TRBV4-1 and TRBJ1-2; no clear D. Germline CDR1 and CDR2: MGHRA and YSYEKL. The CDR3 spans 14 residues. V lost 2 bases and J 4 bases, leaving 11 bases between the germline ends.

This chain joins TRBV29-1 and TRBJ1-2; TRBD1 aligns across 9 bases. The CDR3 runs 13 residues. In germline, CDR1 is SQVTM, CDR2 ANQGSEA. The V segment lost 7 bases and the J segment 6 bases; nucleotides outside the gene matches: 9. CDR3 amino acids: CSADGTGYNGYTF. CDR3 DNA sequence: TGCAGCGCTGACGGGACAGGGTATAATGGCTACACCTTC.

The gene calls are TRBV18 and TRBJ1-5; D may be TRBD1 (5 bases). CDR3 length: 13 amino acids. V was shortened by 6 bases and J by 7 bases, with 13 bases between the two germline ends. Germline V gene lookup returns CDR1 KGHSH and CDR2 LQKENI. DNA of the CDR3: TGTGCCAGCTCGCCCGACAGTCGACAGCCCCAGCATTTT. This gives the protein CASSPDSRQPQHF.

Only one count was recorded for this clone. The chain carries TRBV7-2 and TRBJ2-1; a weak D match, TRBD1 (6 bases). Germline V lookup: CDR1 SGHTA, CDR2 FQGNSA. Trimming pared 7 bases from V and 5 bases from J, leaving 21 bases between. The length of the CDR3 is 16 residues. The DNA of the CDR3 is TGTGCCAGCACCTATGGGGGTACAGGGACCAACAATGAGCAGTTCTTC. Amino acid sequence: CASTYGGTGTNNEQFF.

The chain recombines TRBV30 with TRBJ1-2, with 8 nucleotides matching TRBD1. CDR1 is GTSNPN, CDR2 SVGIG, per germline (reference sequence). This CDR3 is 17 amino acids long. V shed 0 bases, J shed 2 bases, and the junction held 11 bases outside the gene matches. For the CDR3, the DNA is TGTGCCTGGAGTGTAGCCTCCCGAGGACAGGGAAACTATGGCTACACCTTC. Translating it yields CAWSVASRGQGNYGYTF.

The CDR3 is CASSILTGGQSEAFF. The DNA for the CDR3 is TGCGCCAGCAGCATACTGACAGGGGGCCAATCTGAAGCTTTCTTT. V and J are TRBV5-1 and TRBJ1-1; TRBD1 matches at 10 bases. This CDR3 comprises 15 residues. The J segment lost 6 bases and the V segment lost 4 bases, leaving 9 bases of the junction unmatched. CDR1 and CDR2 (germline): SGHRS, YFSETQ.

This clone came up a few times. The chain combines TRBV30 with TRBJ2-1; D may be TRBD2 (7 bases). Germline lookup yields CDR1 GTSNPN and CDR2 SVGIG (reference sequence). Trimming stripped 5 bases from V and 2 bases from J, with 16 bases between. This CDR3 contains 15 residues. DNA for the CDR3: TGTGCCTGGGGGAGACGGGGGGCCCCCTACAATGAGCAGTTCTTC. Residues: CAWGRRGAPYNEQFF.

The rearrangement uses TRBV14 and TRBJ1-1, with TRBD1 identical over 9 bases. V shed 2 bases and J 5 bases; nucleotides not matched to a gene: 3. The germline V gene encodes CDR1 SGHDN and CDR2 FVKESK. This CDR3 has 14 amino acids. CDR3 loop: CASSQTGGQTEAFF. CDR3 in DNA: TGTGCCAGCAGCCAAACAGGGGGCCAGACTGAAGCTTTCTTT. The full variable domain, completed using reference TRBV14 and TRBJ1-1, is EAGVTQFPSHSVIEKGQTVTLRCDPISGHDNLYWYRRVMGKEIKFLLHFVKESKQDESGMPNNRFLAERTGGTYSTLKVQPAELEDSGVYFCASSQTGGQTEAFFGQGTRLTVV.

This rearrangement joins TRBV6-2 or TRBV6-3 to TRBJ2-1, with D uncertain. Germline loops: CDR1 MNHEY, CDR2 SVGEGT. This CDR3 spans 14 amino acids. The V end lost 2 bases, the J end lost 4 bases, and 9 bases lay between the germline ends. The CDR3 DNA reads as TGTGCCAGCAGTTACCCAGACATGTACAATGAGCAGTTCTTC. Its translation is CASSYPDMYNEQFF.

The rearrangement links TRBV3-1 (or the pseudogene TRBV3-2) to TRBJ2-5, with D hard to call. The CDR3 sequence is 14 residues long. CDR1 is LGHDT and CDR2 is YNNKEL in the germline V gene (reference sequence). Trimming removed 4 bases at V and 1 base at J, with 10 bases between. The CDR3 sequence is CASSLMTGQETQYF. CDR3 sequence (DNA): TGTGCCAGCAGCCTCATGACTGGCCAAGAGACCCAGTACTTC.

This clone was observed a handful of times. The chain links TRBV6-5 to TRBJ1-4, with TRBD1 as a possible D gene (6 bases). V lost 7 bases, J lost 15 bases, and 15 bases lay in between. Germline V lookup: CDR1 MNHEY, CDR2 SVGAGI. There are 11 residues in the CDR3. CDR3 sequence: CASKLLGHLFF. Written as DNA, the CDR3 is TGTGCCAGCAAATTACTGGGACATTTGTTTTTT.

CDR3 bases: TGCACCAGCAGCCTCACTACGGCCCCTAATGAAAAACTGTTTTTT. This gives the protein CTSSLTTAPNEKLFF. The rearrangement uses TRBV1 and TRBJ1-4. TRBV1 is described as a pseudogene. The CDR3 length is 15 residues.

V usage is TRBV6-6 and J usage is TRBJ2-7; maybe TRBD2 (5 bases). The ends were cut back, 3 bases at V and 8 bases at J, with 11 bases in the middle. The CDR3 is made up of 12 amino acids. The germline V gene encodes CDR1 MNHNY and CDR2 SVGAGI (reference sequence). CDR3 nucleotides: TGTGCCAGCAGTTATTCGGGGTCTCAGCAGTACTTC. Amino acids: CASSYSGSQQYF.

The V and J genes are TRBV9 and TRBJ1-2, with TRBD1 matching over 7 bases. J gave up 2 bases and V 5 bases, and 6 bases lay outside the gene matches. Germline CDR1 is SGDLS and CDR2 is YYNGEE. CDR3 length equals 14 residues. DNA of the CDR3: TGTGCCAGCAGTTCTTACAGGGGAAACTATGGCTACACCTTC. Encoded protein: CASSSYRGNYGYTF.

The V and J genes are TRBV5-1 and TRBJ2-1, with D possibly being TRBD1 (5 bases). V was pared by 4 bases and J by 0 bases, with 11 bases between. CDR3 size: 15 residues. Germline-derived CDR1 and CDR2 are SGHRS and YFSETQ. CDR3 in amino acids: CASSTDSSSYNEQFF. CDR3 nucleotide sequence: TGCGCCAGCAGCACCGACAGCAGCTCCTACAATGAGCAGTTCTTC. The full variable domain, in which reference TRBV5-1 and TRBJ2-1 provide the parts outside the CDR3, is KAGVTQTPRYLIKTRGQQVTLSCSPISGHRSVSWYQQTPGQGLQFLFEYFSETQRNKGNFPGRFSGRQFSNSRSEMNVSTLELGDSALYLCASSTDSSSYNEQFFGPGTRLTVL.

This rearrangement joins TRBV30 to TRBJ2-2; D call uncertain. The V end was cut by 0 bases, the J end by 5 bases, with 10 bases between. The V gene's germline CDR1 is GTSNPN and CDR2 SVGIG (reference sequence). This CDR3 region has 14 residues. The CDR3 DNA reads TGTGCCTGGAGTGTGGCCGTCCCTACCGGGGAGCTGTTTTTT. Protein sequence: CAWSVAVPTGELFF.

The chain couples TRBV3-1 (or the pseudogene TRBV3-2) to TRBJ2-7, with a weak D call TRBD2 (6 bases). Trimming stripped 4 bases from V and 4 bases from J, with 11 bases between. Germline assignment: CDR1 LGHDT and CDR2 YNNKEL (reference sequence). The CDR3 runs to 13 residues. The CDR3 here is CASSPFRGYEQYF. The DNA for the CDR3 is TGTGCCAGCAGCCCGTTCCGGGGGTACGAGCAGTACTTC.

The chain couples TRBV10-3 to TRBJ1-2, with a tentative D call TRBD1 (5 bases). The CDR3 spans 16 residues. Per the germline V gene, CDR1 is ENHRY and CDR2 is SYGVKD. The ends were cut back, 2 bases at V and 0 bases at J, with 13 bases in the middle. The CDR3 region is CAISEDKGEANYGYTF. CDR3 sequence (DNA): TGTGCCATCAGTGAGGATAAAGGGGAAGCTAACTATGGCTACACCTTC.

The CDR3 sequence is CASSESISGTRYEQYF. The CDR3 DNA reads as TGCGCCAGCAGTGAGTCGATCTCCGGGACTAGATACGAGCAGTACTTC. The chain has TRBV10-1 and TRBJ2-7; 8 bases are a match to TRBD2. Germline V CDR1 and CDR2: WNHNN, SYGVQD (reference sequence). CDR3 length: 16 amino acids. V trimming: 0 bases; J trimming: 4 bases; junction bases outside the gene matches: 8.

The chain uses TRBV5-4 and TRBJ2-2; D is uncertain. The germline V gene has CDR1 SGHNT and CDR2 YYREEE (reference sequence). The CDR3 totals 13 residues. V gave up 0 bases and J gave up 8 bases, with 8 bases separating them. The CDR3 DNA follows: TGTGCCAGCAGCTTGGCGGGTAGAGGGGAGCTGTTTTTT. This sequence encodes CASSLAGRGELFF.

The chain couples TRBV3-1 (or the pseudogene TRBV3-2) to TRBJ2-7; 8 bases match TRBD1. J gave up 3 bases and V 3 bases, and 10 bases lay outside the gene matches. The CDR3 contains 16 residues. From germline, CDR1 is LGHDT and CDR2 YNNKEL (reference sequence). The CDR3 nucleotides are TGTGCCAGCAGCCAGGCAGGGGGCCCTGCGGGCTACGAGCAGTACTTC. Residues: CASSQAGGPAGYEQYF.

The CDR3 is CASSNRGDSPLHF. The CDR3 region has the DNA TGTGCCAGCAGTAACAGGGGAGATTCACCCCTCCACTTT. V gene TRBV6-5 combines with J gene TRBJ1-6; the match to TRBD1 covers 7 bases. After removal of 5 bases from V and 8 bases from J, the junction contained 3 bases not matched to a gene. The CDR3 extends over 13 amino acids. Germline CDR1 and CDR2: MNHEY and SVGAGI.

Written as DNA, the CDR3 is TGTGCCAGTAGCCGGGGGGGGCCCTACGAGCAGTACTTC. This translates into CASSRGGPYEQYF. This rearrangement joins TRBV19 to TRBJ2-7, with 8 bases identical to TRBD2. The CDR3 contains 13 residues. The germline gives CDR1 LNHDA, CDR2 SQIVND (reference sequence). V was clipped by 6 bases and J by 2 bases; unmatched bases: 3.

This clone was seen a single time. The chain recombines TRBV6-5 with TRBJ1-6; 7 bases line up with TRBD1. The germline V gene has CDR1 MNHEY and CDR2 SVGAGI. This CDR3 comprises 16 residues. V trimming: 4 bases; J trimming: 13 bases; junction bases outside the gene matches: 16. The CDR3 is CASSSRTGSLRGPLHF. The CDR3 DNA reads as TGTGCCAGCAGTTCCCGGACAGGTTCCCTTAGGGGGCCCCTCCACTTT.